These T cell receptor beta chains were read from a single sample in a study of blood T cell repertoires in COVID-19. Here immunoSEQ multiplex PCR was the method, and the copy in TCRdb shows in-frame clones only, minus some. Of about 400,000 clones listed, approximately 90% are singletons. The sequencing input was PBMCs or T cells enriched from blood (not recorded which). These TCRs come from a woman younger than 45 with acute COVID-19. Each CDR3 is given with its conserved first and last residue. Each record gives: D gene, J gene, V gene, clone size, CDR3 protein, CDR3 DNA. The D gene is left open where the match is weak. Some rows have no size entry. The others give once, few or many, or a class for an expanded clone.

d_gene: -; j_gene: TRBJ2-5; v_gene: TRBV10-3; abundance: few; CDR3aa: CAISSEETQYF; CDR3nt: TGTGCCATCAGTTCTGAAGAGACCCAGTACTTC
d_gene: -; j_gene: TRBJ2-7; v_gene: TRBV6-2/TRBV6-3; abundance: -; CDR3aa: CASSYSRSGDSYEQYF; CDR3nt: TGTGCCAGCAGTTACTCGAGGTCAGGGGACTCCTACGAGCAGTACTTC
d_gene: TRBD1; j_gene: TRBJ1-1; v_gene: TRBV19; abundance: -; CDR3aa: CASSIVRDRVKRDTEAFF; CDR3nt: TGTGCCAGTAGTATAGTTAGGGACAGGGTGAAGAGGGACACTGAAGCTTTCTTT
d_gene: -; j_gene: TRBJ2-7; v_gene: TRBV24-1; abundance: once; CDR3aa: CATSDFQGHEQYF; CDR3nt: TGTGCCACCAGTGATTTTCAGGGCCACGAGCAGTACTTC
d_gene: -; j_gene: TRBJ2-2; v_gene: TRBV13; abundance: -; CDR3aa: CASSPGWDTGELFF; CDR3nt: TGTGCCAGCAGCCCCGGGTGGGACACCGGGGAGCTGTTTTTT
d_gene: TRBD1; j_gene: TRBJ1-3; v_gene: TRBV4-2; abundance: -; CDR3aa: CASSQDETGSSGNTIYF; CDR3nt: TGTGCCAGCAGCCAAGATGAGACAGGGAGCTCTGGAAACACCATATATTTT
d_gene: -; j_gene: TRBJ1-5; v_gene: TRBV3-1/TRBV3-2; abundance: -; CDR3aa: CASSQNPLSENSNQPQHF; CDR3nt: TGTGCCAGCAGCCAAAACCCCCTCTCGGAGAATAGCAATCAGCCCCAGCATTTT
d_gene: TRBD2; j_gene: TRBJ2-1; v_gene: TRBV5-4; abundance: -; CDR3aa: CASSLMQRLAGNEQFF; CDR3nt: TGTGCCAGCAGCTTGATGCAGCGGCTAGCGGGGAATGAGCAGTTCTTC
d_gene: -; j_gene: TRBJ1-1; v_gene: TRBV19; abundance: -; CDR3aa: CASSPRGNTEAFF; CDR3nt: TGTGCCAGTAGCCCCAGGGGTAACACTGAAGCTTTCTTT
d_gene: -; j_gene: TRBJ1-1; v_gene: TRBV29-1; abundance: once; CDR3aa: CSVDGERSEAFF; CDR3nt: TGCAGCGTTGATGGGGAGAGGAGTGAAGCTTTCTTT
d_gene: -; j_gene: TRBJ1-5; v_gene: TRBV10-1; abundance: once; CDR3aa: CASSNGGVGQPQHF; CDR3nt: TGCGCCAGCAGTAACGGGGGGGTAGGTCAGCCCCAGCATTTT
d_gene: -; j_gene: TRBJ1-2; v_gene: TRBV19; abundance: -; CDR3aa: CASSADTGANYGYTF; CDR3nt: TGTGCCAGTAGTGCTGACACGGGGGCTAACTATGGCTACACCTTC
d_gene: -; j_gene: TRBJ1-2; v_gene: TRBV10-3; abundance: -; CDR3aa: CAISEYRDGYTF; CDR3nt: TGTGCCATCAGTGAGTACAGGGACGGCTACACCTTC
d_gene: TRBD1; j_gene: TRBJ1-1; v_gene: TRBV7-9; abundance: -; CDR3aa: CASSMGQGEKAFF; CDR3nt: TGTGCCAGCAGCATGGGACAGGGAGAGAAGGCTTTCTTT
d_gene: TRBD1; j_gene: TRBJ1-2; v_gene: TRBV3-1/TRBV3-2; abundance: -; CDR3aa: CASSQRDRVGGYTF; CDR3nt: TGTGCCAGCAGCCAACGGGACAGGGTCGGTGGCTACACCTTC
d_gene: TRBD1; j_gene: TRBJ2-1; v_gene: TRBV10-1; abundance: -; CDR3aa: CASSATGSSYNEQFF; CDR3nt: TGCGCCAGCAGTGCGACAGGGAGCTCCTACAATGAGCAGTTCTTC
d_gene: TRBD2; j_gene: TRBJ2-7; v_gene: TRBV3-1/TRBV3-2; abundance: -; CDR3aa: CASRYLSGGPPGEQYF; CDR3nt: TGTGCCAGCAGGTACCTTAGCGGGGGGCCGCCGGGGGAGCAGTACTTC
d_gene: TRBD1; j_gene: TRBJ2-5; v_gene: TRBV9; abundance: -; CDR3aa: CASSPSRTGRLETQYF; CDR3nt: TGTGCCAGCAGCCCGAGCCGGACAGGGAGGTTGGAGACCCAGTACTTC
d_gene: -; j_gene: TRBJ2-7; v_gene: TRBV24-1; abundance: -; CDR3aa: CATSDARDTSFEQYF; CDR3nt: TGTGCCACCAGTGACGCTCGGGACACCTCTTTCGAGCAGTACTTC
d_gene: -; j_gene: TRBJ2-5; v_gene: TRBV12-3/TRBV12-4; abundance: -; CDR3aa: CASSLAGARTQYF; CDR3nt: TGTGCCAGCAGTTTGGCAGGGGCCCGGACCCAGTACTTC
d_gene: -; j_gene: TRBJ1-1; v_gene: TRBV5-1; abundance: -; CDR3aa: CASSYLPGEAFF; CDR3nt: TGCGCCAGCAGCTACCTCCCAGGTGAAGCTTTCTTT
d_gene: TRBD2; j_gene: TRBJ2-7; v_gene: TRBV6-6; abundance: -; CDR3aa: CASSPSPWGGTYEQYF; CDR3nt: TGTGCCAGCAGTCCATCACCGTGGGGGGGTACCTACGAGCAGTACTTC
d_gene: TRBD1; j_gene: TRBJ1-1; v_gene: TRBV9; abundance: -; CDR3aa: CASSFPGTGANTEAFF; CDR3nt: TGTGCCAGCAGCTTTCCCGGGACAGGAGCGAACACTGAAGCTTTCTTT
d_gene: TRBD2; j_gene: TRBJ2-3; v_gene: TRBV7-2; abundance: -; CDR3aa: CASSLVASGFSTDTQYF; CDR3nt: TGTGCCAGCAGCTTAGTGGCTAGCGGGTTCAGCACAGATACGCAGTATTTT
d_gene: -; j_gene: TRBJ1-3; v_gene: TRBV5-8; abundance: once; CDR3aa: CASSLAVSSGNTIYF; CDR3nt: TGTGCCAGTAGCTTGGCAGTGTCCTCTGGAAACACCATATATTTT
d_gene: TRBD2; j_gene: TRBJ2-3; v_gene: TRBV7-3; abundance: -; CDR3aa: CASSSSGGPTDTQYF; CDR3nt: TGTGCCAGCAGCTCATCGGGGGGACCTACAGATACGCAGTATTTT
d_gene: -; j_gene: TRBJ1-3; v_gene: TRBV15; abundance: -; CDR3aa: CATSRGRGSGNTIYF; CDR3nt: TGTGCCACCAGCAGAGGAAGAGGGTCTGGAAACACCATATATTTT
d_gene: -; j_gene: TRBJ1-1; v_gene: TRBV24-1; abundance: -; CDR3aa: CATVQNTEAFF; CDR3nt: TGTGCCACCGTACAGAACACTGAAGCTTTCTTT
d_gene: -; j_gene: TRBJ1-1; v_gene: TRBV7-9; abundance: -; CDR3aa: CASSGNGGTEAFF; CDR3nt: TGTGCCAGCAGCGGTAACGGTGGCACTGAAGCTTTCTTT
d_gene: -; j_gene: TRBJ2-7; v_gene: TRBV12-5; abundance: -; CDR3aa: CASGGKRAAVYEQYF; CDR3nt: TGTGCTAGTGGTGGCAAACGAGCAGCGGTCTACGAGCAGTACTTC
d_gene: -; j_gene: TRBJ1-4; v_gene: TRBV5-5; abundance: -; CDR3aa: CASSLSRVNEKLFF; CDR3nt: TGTGCCAGCAGCTTGAGCAGGGTGAATGAAAAACTGTTTTTT
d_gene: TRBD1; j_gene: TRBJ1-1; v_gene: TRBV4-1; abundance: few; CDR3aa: CASSQVPLLTGGWDTEAFF; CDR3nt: TGCGCCAGCAGCCAAGTACCCCTCTTAACAGGGGGCTGGGACACTGAAGCTTTCTTT
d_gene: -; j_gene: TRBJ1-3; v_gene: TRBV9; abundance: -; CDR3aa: CASSPRGAWGNTIYF; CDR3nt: TGTGCCAGCAGCCCCCGTGGGGCATGGGGAAACACCATATATTTT
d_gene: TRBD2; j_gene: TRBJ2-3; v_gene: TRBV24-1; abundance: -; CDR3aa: CATSDPGLAGGEDTQYF; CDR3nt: TGTGCCACCAGTGATCCGGGACTAGCGGGGGGGGAGGATACGCAGTATTTT
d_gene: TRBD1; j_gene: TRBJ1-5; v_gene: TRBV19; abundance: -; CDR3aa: CASSTRTGNQPQHF; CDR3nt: TGTGCCAGTAGTACCAGGACAGGGAATCAGCCCCAGCATTTT
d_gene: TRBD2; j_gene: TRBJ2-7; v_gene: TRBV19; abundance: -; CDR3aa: CASSIRGLASSYEQYF; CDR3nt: TGTGCCAGTAGTATTAGGGGACTAGCGTCAAGTTACGAGCAGTACTTC
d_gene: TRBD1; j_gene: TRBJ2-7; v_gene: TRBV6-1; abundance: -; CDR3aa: CASSEGGQGINEQYF; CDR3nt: TGTGCCAGCAGTGAGGGGGGACAGGGCATTAACGAGCAGTACTTC
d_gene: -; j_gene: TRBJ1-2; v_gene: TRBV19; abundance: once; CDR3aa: CASSIQQEGYYGYTF; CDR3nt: TGTGCCAGTAGTATTCAGCAGGAGGGGTACTATGGCTACACCTTC
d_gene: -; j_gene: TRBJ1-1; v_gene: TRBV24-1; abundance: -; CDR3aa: CATISPAEAFF; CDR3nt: TGTGCCACCATTTCTCCGGCTGAAGCTTTCTTT